The clone carrying this T cell receptor (beta chain) was counted a few times. Its antigen is not known. The data belong to a study of cytomegalovirus exposure and HLA in healthy donors. Broader study findings: What a later analysis showed was that several of the most significant clusters appeared linked to common viral pathogens. Owing to their indistinguishability, certain V segments, notably TRBV6-2 and TRBV6-3, were excluded.

PCR primers comprised 60 Vbeta and 13 Jbeta primers. Generated by immunoSEQ multiplex PCR, the TCRdb table keeps only in-frame clones and is missing some. The data contain around 200,000 clones, 65% to 90% of them seen just once; the ten biggest clones take up approximately 2.4%. The CDR3 length is 13 residues. Germline V gene data show CDR1 as SGHVS and CDR2 as FQNEAQ. The V end lost 5 bases, the J end lost 7 bases, and 12 bases lay between the germline ends. The TCR comes from a woman in her forties or fifties in good health and CMV-seronegative. The chain has TRBV7-8 and TRBJ1-5; D gene ambiguous. Sequencing used PBMCs. This CDR3 reads CASSGELRQPQHF. CDR3 bases: TGTGCCAGCAGCGGAGAGTTGCGCCAGCCCCAGCATTTT.